The rows below give T cell receptor beta chains drawn from one sample of a study of PD-L1 blockade in urothelial cancer. Sequencing used immunoSEQ multiplex PCR; TCRdb keeps in-frame clones, though not all of them. The data hold more than 85,000 clones, with roughly 84% observed a single time. The sample here was PBMCs, taken around atezolizumab (anti-PD-L1) treatment. Receptors originate from a man aged 60 to 75 with urothelial cancer. CDR3s include the opening cysteine and the closing phenylalanine or tryptophan. D genes are given only for firm matches. Only some rows state a clone size, as once, few, many or a class for expanded clones.

V gene: TRBV7-9; clone size: NA; D gene: TRBD2; J gene: TRBJ2-1; CDR3 protein: CASRPPGLAGYNEQFF; CDR3 DNA: TGTGCCAGCAGACCCCCGGGACTAGCGGGGTACAATGAGCAGTTCTTC
V gene: TRBV27; clone size: NA; D gene: NA; J gene: TRBJ2-7; CDR3 protein: CASTKGGANSYEQYF; CDR3 DNA: TGTGCCAGTACCAAGGGGGGGGCGAATTCCTACGAGCAGTACTTC
V gene: TRBV27; clone size: NA; D gene: NA; J gene: TRBJ2-5; CDR3 protein: CASRPGNVKTQYF; CDR3 DNA: TGTGCCAGCCGCCCAGGGAATGTGAAGACCCAGTACTTC
V gene: TRBV6-5; clone size: NA; D gene: NA; J gene: TRBJ2-7; CDR3 protein: CASSYSMGGHEQYF; CDR3 DNA: TGTGCCAGCAGTTACTCGATGGGGGGGCACGAGCAGTACTTC
V gene: TRBV29-1; clone size: NA; D gene: NA; J gene: TRBJ2-5; CDR3 protein: CSGSGLPKTQYF; CDR3 DNA: TGCAGCGGCTCGGGACTTCCAAAGACCCAGTACTTC
V gene: TRBV5-4; clone size: NA; D gene: NA; J gene: TRBJ2-1; CDR3 protein: CASIDSSSSYNEQFF; CDR3 DNA: TGTGCCAGCATCGACTCCTCTAGCTCCTACAATGAGCAGTTCTTC
V gene: TRBV2; clone size: NA; D gene: TRBD1; J gene: TRBJ2-2; CDR3 protein: CASSLQGKSGELFF; CDR3 DNA: TGTGCCAGCAGTTTACAGGGGAAGTCCGGGGAGCTGTTTTTT
V gene: TRBV27; clone size: NA; D gene: TRBD1; J gene: TRBJ2-7; CDR3 protein: CASSFRQGAVGEQYF; CDR3 DNA: TGTGCCAGCAGTTTCCGACAGGGGGCTGTAGGCGAGCAGTACTTC
V gene: TRBV19; clone size: NA; D gene: NA; J gene: TRBJ2-1; CDR3 protein: CASNGGGFEQFF; CDR3 DNA: TGTGCCAGTAATGGGGGCGGATTTGAGCAGTTCTTC
V gene: TRBV28; clone size: NA; D gene: TRBD1; J gene: TRBJ2-7; CDR3 protein: CASRRQGTYEQYF; CDR3 DNA: TGTGCCAGCAGGAGACAGGGAACCTACGAGCAGTACTTC
V gene: TRBV19; clone size: NA; D gene: TRBD2; J gene: TRBJ2-3; CDR3 protein: CASIPRHERETDTQYF; CDR3 DNA: TGTGCCAGTATCCCTCGCCATGAGCGGGAAACAGATACGCAGTATTTT
V gene: TRBV28; clone size: once; D gene: TRBD2; J gene: TRBJ2-4; CDR3 protein: CASSQLAGVKNIQYF; CDR3 DNA: TGTGCCAGCAGTCAACTAGCGGGCGTAAAAAACATTCAGTACTTC
V gene: TRBV7-2; clone size: NA; D gene: TRBD1; J gene: TRBJ1-5; CDR3 protein: CASSSRGGTGNQPQHF; CDR3 DNA: TGTGCCAGCAGCTCGCGGGGGGGGACAGGCAATCAGCCCCAGCATTTT
V gene: TRBV7-2; clone size: few; D gene: TRBD2; J gene: TRBJ2-7; CDR3 protein: CASSLGASGVYEQYF; CDR3 DNA: TGTGCCAGCAGCTTAGGGGCTAGCGGGGTTTACGAGCAGTACTTC
V gene: TRBV7-9; clone size: NA; D gene: NA; J gene: TRBJ1-3; CDR3 protein: CASSDRLSGNTIYF; CDR3 DNA: TGTGCCAGCAGCGACAGGTTATCTGGAAACACCATATATTTT
V gene: TRBV5-6; clone size: once; D gene: NA; J gene: TRBJ2-7; CDR3 protein: CASSAGTGYEQYF; CDR3 DNA: TGTGCCAGCAGCGCGGGGACCGGGTACGAGCAGTACTTC
V gene: TRBV2; clone size: NA; D gene: TRBD1; J gene: TRBJ1-2; CDR3 protein: CASRQGAPGLDGYTF; CDR3 DNA: TGTGCCAGCCGACAGGGGGCGCCCGGATTGGATGGCTACACCTTC
V gene: TRBV18; clone size: NA; D gene: TRBD1; J gene: TRBJ2-7; CDR3 protein: CASSPPWGQGAYEQYF; CDR3 DNA: TGTGCCAGCTCACCACCGTGGGGGCAGGGGGCCTACGAGCAGTACTTC
V gene: TRBV6-6; clone size: NA; D gene: TRBD1; J gene: TRBJ1-2; CDR3 protein: CASSLGLGQSGYTF; CDR3 DNA: TGTGCCAGCAGCCTCGGCCTGGGACAGTCTGGCTACACCTTC
V gene: TRBV29-1; clone size: NA; D gene: TRBD2; J gene: TRBJ2-7; CDR3 protein: CSVVGTSGDYEQYF; CDR3 DNA: TGCAGCGTTGTCGGGACTAGCGGGGACTACGAGCAGTACTTC
V gene: TRBV2; clone size: NA; D gene: NA; J gene: TRBJ1-4; CDR3 protein: CASNGGWSEKLFF; CDR3 DNA: TGTGCCAGCAACGGGGGGTGGAGTGAAAAACTGTTTTTT
V gene: TRBV10-2; clone size: NA; D gene: TRBD2; J gene: TRBJ2-1; CDR3 protein: CASGPLSGNRYNEQFF; CDR3 DNA: TGCGCCAGCGGGCCCCTTAGCGGGAACAGATACAATGAGCAGTTCTTC
V gene: TRBV5-1; clone size: NA; D gene: TRBD1; J gene: TRBJ2-7; CDR3 protein: CASSPDRGYEQYF; CDR3 DNA: TGCGCCAGCAGCCCGGACAGGGGATACGAGCAGTACTTC
V gene: TRBV10-3; clone size: NA; D gene: TRBD2; J gene: TRBJ2-1; CDR3 protein: CAISAGLARTYNEQFF; CDR3 DNA: TGTGCCATCAGTGCGGGACTAGCGCGTACTTACAATGAGCAGTTCTTC
V gene: TRBV7-8; clone size: NA; D gene: NA; J gene: TRBJ1-1; CDR3 protein: CASSLGHSNTEAFF; CDR3 DNA: TGTGCCAGCAGCCTCGGACACTCGAACACTGAAGCTTTCTTT
V gene: TRBV14; clone size: NA; D gene: NA; J gene: TRBJ2-3; CDR3 protein: CASSQDWRGWGTDTQYF; CDR3 DNA: TGTGCCAGCAGCCAAGATTGGCGGGGCTGGGGCACAGATACGCAGTATTTT
V gene: TRBV18; clone size: NA; D gene: TRBD1; J gene: TRBJ2-7; CDR3 protein: CASSRTGAYEQYF; CDR3 DNA: TGTGCCAGCTCACGAACAGGGGCCTACGAGCAGTACTTC
V gene: TRBV5-1; clone size: NA; D gene: NA; J gene: TRBJ1-1; CDR3 protein: CASSPGQPNTEAFF; CDR3 DNA: TGCGCCAGCAGCCCCGGACAGCCGAACACTGAAGCTTTCTTT
V gene: TRBV6-6; clone size: once; D gene: TRBD1; J gene: TRBJ1-1; CDR3 protein: CASGGDRGRRNTEAFF; CDR3 DNA: TGTGCCAGCGGGGGAGACAGGGGGCGGCGGAACACTGAAGCTTTCTTT
V gene: TRBV6-5; clone size: once; D gene: TRBD1; J gene: TRBJ2-3; CDR3 protein: CASSRQGFGTDTQYF; CDR3 DNA: TGTGCCAGCAGTCGACAGGGGTTCGGCACAGATACGCAGTATTTT
V gene: TRBV30; clone size: NA; D gene: TRBD1; J gene: TRBJ2-7; CDR3 protein: CAWSRGQGLYEQYF; CDR3 DNA: TGTGCCTGGTCCCGGGGACAGGGTCTGTACGAGCAGTACTTC
V gene: TRBV12-5; clone size: NA; D gene: TRBD1; J gene: TRBJ1-2; CDR3 protein: CASGLALRTGDSEGYGYTF; CDR3 DNA: TGTGCTAGTGGTTTGGCCCTCCGGACAGGGGACTCGGAAGGGTATGGCTACACCTTC
V gene: TRBV7-9; clone size: NA; D gene: NA; J gene: TRBJ2-7; CDR3 protein: CASSLGQFHEQYF; CDR3 DNA: TGTGCCAGCAGCTTAGGACAATTCCACGAGCAGTACTTC
V gene: TRBV28; clone size: NA; D gene: NA; J gene: TRBJ2-5; CDR3 protein: CASSTTAPPGETQYF; CDR3 DNA: TGTGCCAGCAGCACTACGGCCCCTCCCGGGGAGACCCAGTACTTC
V gene: TRBV28; clone size: NA; D gene: TRBD1; J gene: TRBJ2-5; CDR3 protein: CASSSGQAQTQYF; CDR3 DNA: TGTGCCAGCAGTTCAGGACAGGCCCAGACCCAGTACTTC
V gene: TRBV7-3; clone size: once; D gene: TRBD2; J gene: TRBJ2-3; CDR3 protein: CASSLGTRGTDTQYF; CDR3 DNA: TGTGCCAGCAGCTTGGGGACTAGAGGCACAGATACGCAGTATTTT
V gene: TRBV28; clone size: NA; D gene: TRBD1; J gene: TRBJ1-5; CDR3 protein: CASSFLTGGGQPQHF; CDR3 DNA: TGTGCCAGCAGTTTTCTGACAGGGGGAGGACAGCCCCAGCATTTT
V gene: TRBV7-2; clone size: NA; D gene: TRBD1; J gene: TRBJ1-3; CDR3 protein: CASRLTGGRSGNTIYF; CDR3 DNA: TGTGCCAGCAGGTTGACAGGGGGCAGGTCTGGAAACACCATATATTTT
V gene: TRBV5-1; clone size: NA; D gene: NA; J gene: TRBJ2-7; CDR3 protein: CASSLERTWYF; CDR3 DNA: TGCGCCAGCAGCTTAGAAAGGACTTGGTACTTC
V gene: TRBV28; clone size: few; D gene: TRBD2; J gene: TRBJ2-1; CDR3 protein: CASSFATSVTFF; CDR3 DNA: TGTGCCAGCAGCTTCGCGACTAGCGTAACGTTCTTC
V gene: TRBV30; clone size: NA; D gene: TRBD1; J gene: TRBJ2-5; CDR3 protein: CAWSLDRTGTQYF; CDR3 DNA: TGTGCCTGGAGTTTGGACAGGACGGGGACCCAGTACTTC
V gene: TRBV5-1; clone size: NA; D gene: TRBD1; J gene: TRBJ2-1; CDR3 protein: CASSPDRDEYNEQFF; CDR3 DNA: TGCGCCAGCAGTCCTGACAGGGATGAGTACAATGAGCAGTTCTTC
V gene: TRBV11-2; clone size: few; D gene: NA; J gene: TRBJ1-4; CDR3 protein: CASSDWRGNEKLFF; CDR3 DNA: TGTGCCAGCAGCGACTGGAGGGGTAATGAAAAACTGTTTTTT
V gene: TRBV11-2; clone size: few; D gene: TRBD1; J gene: TRBJ1-4; CDR3 protein: CASRPGTGYEKLFF; CDR3 DNA: TGTGCCAGCAGGCCTGGGACAGGGTATGAAAAACTGTTTTTT
V gene: TRBV4-3; clone size: NA; D gene: TRBD1; J gene: TRBJ2-7; CDR3 protein: CASSQAGQGSGEQYF; CDR3 DNA: TGCGCCAGCAGCCAAGCGGGACAGGGGAGTGGCGAGCAGTACTTC
V gene: TRBV7-6; clone size: NA; D gene: NA; J gene: TRBJ2-5; CDR3 protein: CASSLDSGWIKTQYF; CDR3 DNA: TGTGCCAGCAGCTTAGATTCAGGATGGATAAAGACCCAGTACTTC
V gene: TRBV6-5; clone size: NA; D gene: TRBD1; J gene: TRBJ1-2; CDR3 protein: CASSRDREANYGYTF; CDR3 DNA: TGTGCCAGCAGCCGGGACAGGGAAGCTAACTATGGCTACACCTTC
V gene: TRBV28; clone size: NA; D gene: NA; J gene: TRBJ1-5; CDR3 protein: CASGFMDSLNQPQHF; CDR3 DNA: TGTGCCAGCGGGTTCATGGACAGCCTCAATCAGCCCCAGCATTTT
V gene: TRBV10-3; clone size: NA; D gene: NA; J gene: TRBJ1-1; CDR3 protein: CAVSVGGGRTEAFF; CDR3 DNA: TGTGCCGTCTCCGTGGGGGGAGGGAGGACTGAAGCTTTCTTT
V gene: TRBV19; clone size: NA; D gene: TRBD1; J gene: TRBJ1-1; CDR3 protein: CASGDRKAFF; CDR3 DNA: TGTGCCAGCGGGGACAGAAAAGCTTTCTTT
V gene: TRBV5-1; clone size: NA; D gene: NA; J gene: TRBJ1-1; CDR3 protein: CASSSPGHANTEAFF; CDR3 DNA: TGCGCCAGCAGCTCTCCGGGACACGCAAACACTGAAGCTTTCTTT
V gene: TRBV9; clone size: NA; D gene: NA; J gene: TRBJ2-5; CDR3 protein: CASSVGVGGLAAETQYF; CDR3 DNA: TGTGCCAGCAGCGTAGGGGTGGGAGGACTTGCCGCAGAGACCCAGTACTTC
V gene: TRBV27; clone size: NA; D gene: TRBD2; J gene: TRBJ2-1; CDR3 protein: CASSAGTSGETGQFF; CDR3 DNA: TGTGCCAGCAGCGCCGGGACTAGCGGGGAGACGGGGCAGTTCTTC
V gene: TRBV2; clone size: once; D gene: TRBD2; J gene: TRBJ2-1; CDR3 protein: CARGLASFDEQFF; CDR3 DNA: TGTGCCAGGGGACTAGCCAGTTTCGATGAGCAGTTCTTC
V gene: TRBV6-5; clone size: many; D gene: NA; J gene: TRBJ2-7; CDR3 protein: CASIPRRGTYEQYF; CDR3 DNA: TGTGCCAGCATACCTAGAAGGGGGACCTACGAGCAGTACTTC
V gene: TRBV30; clone size: NA; D gene: NA; J gene: TRBJ2-7; CDR3 protein: CAWSVPARAGSYEQYF; CDR3 DNA: TGTGCCTGGAGTGTACCCGCCAGGGCCGGTAGCTACGAGCAGTACTTC
V gene: TRBV9; clone size: NA; D gene: NA; J gene: TRBJ1-1; CDR3 protein: CASSPHIDTEAFF; CDR3 DNA: TGTGCCAGCAGCCCCCACATCGACACTGAAGCTTTCTTT
V gene: TRBV7-7; clone size: NA; D gene: NA; J gene: TRBJ1-5; CDR3 protein: CASSVDRDQPQHF; CDR3 DNA: TGTGCTAGCAGCGTAGACCGGGATCAGCCCCAGCATTTT
V gene: TRBV7-2; clone size: NA; D gene: TRBD2; J gene: TRBJ2-2; CDR3 protein: CASSPLRGGNTGELFF; CDR3 DNA: TGTGCCAGCAGCCCCCTTCGCGGGGGGAACACCGGGGAGCTGTTTTTT
V gene: TRBV6-6; clone size: NA; D gene: NA; J gene: TRBJ1-2; CDR3 protein: CASNWEVSEGYTF; CDR3 DNA: TGTGCCAGCAACTGGGAGGTGTCGGAAGGCTACACCTTC